This entry concerns a single TCR beta chain. CD45RO-negative, CCR7-selected cells formed the naive CD8 fraction, which excluded terminally differentiated effector memory CD45RA+ cells. Repertoires were generated with immunoSEQ multiplex PCR, while TCRdb's copy carries only in-frame clones and drops some. The repertoire holds some 2 million clones, with roughly 94% as singletons. The CDR3 is 13 amino acids. Germline CDR1 is LNHNV and CDR2 is YYDKDF (reference sequence). Deletions cut 5 bases from V and 6 bases from J, with 12 bases between. This record belongs to a study of shared clonotypes between healthy human individuals.

The receptor was isolated from a young man in good health. V is TRBV15 and J is TRBJ2-3; no reliable D call. The sample taken for sequencing was naive CD8+ T cells sorted from blood. The CDR3 loop is CATSEEPADTQYF. CDR3 coding DNA: TGTGCCACCAGCGAGGAACCCGCCGATACGCAGTATTTT.